Listed below are T cell receptor beta chains from one sample, sequenced in a study of T cell repertoires in cytomegalovirus infection. Each CDR3 protein is one row after TCRdb ran MiXCR on the reads. This table has around 710,000 distinct CDR3 sequences, about 29% appearing once. No antigen has been identified for these receptors. The input for sequencing was cultured CD8+ T cells from PBMCs, taken from culture after CMV antigen stimulation. The source is a human donor in good health (CMV status not recorded). Some clones in this sample may be carry-over from other donors' samples. CDR3s include the opening cysteine and the closing phenylalanine or tryptophan. A D gene is named only where the DNA matches it firmly. Size is omitted from some rows. Given values are once, few, many or a class for expanded clones.

clone size	J gene	D gene	V gene	CDR3 DNA	CDR3 protein
-	TRBJ2-2	-	TRBV12-3/TRBV12-4	TGTGCCAGCAGTCCTACAGAAAGCGGGGAGCTGTTTTTT	CASSPTESGELFF
-	TRBJ1-6	-	TRBV7-3	TGTGCCAGCAGCGACAATCTTTTGGATTCACCCCTCCACTTT	CASSDNLLDSPLHF
-	TRBJ2-5	-	TRBV20-1	TGCAGTGCTAGAGCCCCCAAACTAGACCGGATCCAAGAGACCCAGTACTTC	CSARAPKLDRIQETQYF
-	TRBJ2-5	-	TRBV5-4	TGTGCCAGCAGCCCTAGTGAAGAGACCCAGTACTTC	CASSPSEETQYF
-	TRBJ2-5	TRBD2	TRBV3-1	TGTGCCAGCAGCCAAGATCAACGCGGGGGGGAGCACTTC	CASSQDQRGGEHF
-	TRBJ1-2	TRBD1	TRBV12-3/TRBV12-4	TGTGCCAGCAGGGGTCGGGGACAGGGCTTTTTCTATGGCTACACCTTC	CASRGRGQGFFYGYTF
-	TRBJ2-7	TRBD2	TRBV19	TGTGCCAGTAGTATCGGGACTAGCGGGACCTACGAGCAGTACTTC	CASSIGTSGTYEQYF
many	TRBJ2-2	-	TRBV7-9	TGTGCCAGCAGCTCGACGACAGGCAGGTTTTCCCCGAACACCGGGGAGCTGTTTTTT	CASSSTTGRFSPNTGELFF
-	TRBJ2-2	-	TRBV20-1	TGCAGTGCTAGAGATTCGCAGGAGACCGCCACCGGGGAGCTGTTTTTT	CSARDSQETATGELFF
many	TRBJ2-1	-	TRBV3-1	TGTGCCAGCAGCCAAGATAGATGGGTGGGCAATGAGCAGTTCTTC	CASSQDRWVGNEQFF
few	TRBJ2-7	-	TRBV28	TGTGCCAGCAGTATCACAGGAAGATCCTACGAGCAGTACTTC	CASSITGRSYEQYF
many	TRBJ2-3	TRBD2	TRBV4-2	TGTGCCAGCAGCCAAAGCGGGGGAACTAGCACAGATACGCAGTATTTT	CASSQSGGTSTDTQYF
-	TRBJ1-2	-	TRBV10-2	TGCGCCAGCACGAACGATCCAGGGGATCCTAACTATGGCTACACCTTC	CASTNDPGDPNYGYTF
few	TRBJ2-5	-	TRBV7-8	TGTGCCAGCAGCCCACGGGGAAGGTTCCAAGAGACCCAGTACTTC	CASSPRGRFQETQYF
-	TRBJ2-1	-	TRBV15	TGTGCCACCAGCCCCCAGGGCAGGGTCAATGAGCAGTTCTTC	CATSPQGRVNEQFF
few	TRBJ2-2	-	TRBV6-6	TGTGCCAGCAGTTCCCGAAGAAACACCGGGGAGCTGTTTTTT	CASSSRRNTGELFF
few	TRBJ1-2	-	TRBV24-1	TGTGCCACCAGTGACCGGGACTTTGCTGGTGGCTACACCTTC	CATSDRDFAGGYTF
-	TRBJ1-4	TRBD1	TRBV7-3	TGTGCCAGCAGCTTAGCCCCAGGGGGTCTCCTGTTTTTT	CASSLAPGGLLFF
-	TRBJ2-1	-	TRBV4-1	TGCGCCAGCAGCCACCAGGGAGCACGGGAGCAGTTCTTC	CASSHQGAREQFF
few	TRBJ2-5	-	TRBV4-3	TGCGCCAGCAGCCAAGTAGCCAGAGAGACCCAGTACTTC	CASSQVARETQYF
many	TRBJ1-6	-	TRBV12-3/TRBV12-4	TGTGCCAGCAGTTACCCGGGGACACCCCTCCACTTT	CASSYPGTPLHF
-	TRBJ1-2	-	TRBV15	TGTGCCACCAGCAGAGCTTATCAGGGGTTGAATGGCTACACCTTC	CATSRAYQGLNGYTF
once	TRBJ1-2	-	TRBV7-6	TGTGCCAGCAGCCGGAGCTGGGTACAAGGCTACACCTTC	CASSRSWVQGYTF
few	TRBJ1-2	-	TRBV4-3	TGCGCCAGCAGCCAAGATCGCCGGGTATTGAACTATGGCTACACCTTC	CASSQDRRVLNYGYTF
few	TRBJ2-7	TRBD1	TRBV5-1	TGCGCCAGCAGTTCCGACAGGGGGGGTCCTTACGAGCAGTACTTC	CASSSDRGGPYEQYF
many	TRBJ1-1	-	TRBV19	TGTGCCAGTAGTATTTCCCGGAGAGGACTGGCTGAAGCTTTCTTT	CASSISRRGLAEAFF
-	TRBJ1-2	TRBD1	TRBV5-1	TGCGCCAGCAGCCCCACAGGGGCCTTGGATGGCTACACCTTC	CASSPTGALDGYTF
-	TRBJ2-7	-	TRBV20-1	TGCAGTGCTAGAGATCAATTGGCGGGGACAATCTACGAGCAGTACTTC	CSARDQLAGTIYEQYF
-	TRBJ1-2	-	TRBV6-5	TGTGCCAGCGGAACGGGAGTCGGGGGCTACACCTTC	CASGTGVGGYTF
few	TRBJ2-3	-	TRBV5-1	TGCGCCAGCAGCTTGAGGCGGAGGGGGGGCACAGATACGCAGTATTTT	CASSLRRRGGTDTQYF
-	TRBJ1-5	-	TRBV19	TGTGCCAGTAGTTTCTCGGGTAGGGCTAGCAATCAGCCCCAGCATTTT	CASSFSGRASNQPQHF
few	TRBJ1-1	TRBD1	TRBV12-3/TRBV12-4	TGTGCCAGCGGGCTAGGGGGCCTCACTGAAGCTTTCTTT	CASGLGGLTEAFF
-	TRBJ1-2	-	TRBV4-1	TGCGCCAGCAGCCAAGATAGGGGAAATTACTATGGCTACACCTTC	CASSQDRGNYYGYTF
few	TRBJ2-3	-	TRBV2	TGTGCCAGCGCCATCACGCTTAAAGGGGTGAGCACAGATACGCAGTATTTT	CASAITLKGVSTDTQYF
many	TRBJ1-1	TRBD1	TRBV6-6	TGTGCCACTTCACCCGACAGGGACACTGAAGCTTTCTTT	CATSPDRDTEAFF
many	TRBJ1-2	-	TRBV6-1	TGTGCCACCAAAGTCCGAGGAGGGGGAAGATATGGCTACACCTTC	CATKVRGGGRYGYTF
-	TRBJ2-1	-	TRBV4-3	TGCGCCAGCAGCCAAGGTCTGGGGCGGAATGAGCAGTTCTTC	CASSQGLGRNEQFF
-	TRBJ2-2	-	TRBV4-2	TGTGCCAGCAGCCAAGAGCTCCCCGCGGAGCTGTTTTTT	CASSQELPAELFF
-	TRBJ2-2	TRBD2	TRBV7-9	TGTGCCAGCAGCTTAGCCCGACTAGCGGGGGGGGAAAACACCGGGGAGCTGTTTTTT	CASSLARLAGGENTGELFF
-	TRBJ1-1	-	TRBV7-6	TGTGCCAGCAGCTCCACCGGAATGGAGGGAGCTTTCTTT	CASSSTGMEGAFF
-	TRBJ1-1	-	TRBV6-8	TGTGCCAGCAGTTACGGTAGCACTGAAGCTTTCTTT	CASSYGSTEAFF
-	TRBJ1-2	TRBD1	TRBV7-6	TGTGCCAGCAGCCTGGGGAGCGGACAGGGGGCTCGAGGCTACACCTTC	CASSLGSGQGARGYTF
few	TRBJ2-1	-	TRBV2	TGTGCCAGCAGCGGTCGGTACAATGAGCAGTTCTTC	CASSGRYNEQFF
-	TRBJ2-3	-	TRBV19	TGTGCCAGTAGTGCGGAGGCAAGGGGAAAATGGGGGCAGTATTTT	CASSAEARGKWGQYF
-	TRBJ1-1	TRBD1	TRBV2	TGTGCCAGCAGGACAGGGGTAGGGGACACTGAAGCTTTCTTT	CASRTGVGDTEAFF
few	TRBJ2-7	TRBD2	TRBV11-3	TGTGCCAGCAGCTTGGGGGACTACCGTTCATACGAGCAGTACTTC	CASSLGDYRSYEQYF
few	TRBJ1-2	TRBD1	TRBV20-1	TGCAGTGTTCCTACAGGGGGCGTCTATGGCTACACCTTC	CSVPTGGVYGYTF
-	TRBJ1-5	-	TRBV20-1	TGCAGTGCTCAACAACCAGAGCTTAATCAGCCCCAGCATTTT	CSAQQPELNQPQHF
many	TRBJ1-1	-	TRBV6-2/TRBV6-3	TGTGCCAGCAGTAAGGGAGCTGAAGCTTTCTTT	CASSKGAEAFF